Following are 4 T cell receptor beta chains from one sample sequenced in a study of cytomegalovirus exposure and HLA in healthy donors. This PCR relied on a set of 60 Vbeta primers and 13 Jbeta primers. Measured with immunoSEQ multiplex PCR; TCRdb has only the in-frame clones, and not every one. The data contain some 160,000 clones, approximately 80% of them singletons. The sample comprised PBMCs. These receptors came from a middle-aged woman in good health and CMV-seropositive.

The gene calls are TRBV28 and TRBJ1-2, with D unclear. Germline V gene data show CDR1 as MDHEN and CDR2 as SYDVKM. Trimming left V 5 bases short and J 8 bases short, with 18 bases between. This CDR3 contains 14 residues. CDR3 coding DNA: TGTGCCAGCAGTCCCCTCGACACCCTCGAGGGCTACACCTTC. This encodes CASSPLDTLEGYTF.

The chain employs TRBV10-3 and TRBJ1-6; D gene uncertain. V lost 0 bases to trimming and J lost 9 bases, with 6 bases between them. This CDR3 has 13 amino acids. CDR1 and CDR2 (germline): ENHRY, SYGVKD. The CDR3 protein is CAISESARSPLHF. CDR3 bases: TGTGCCATCAGTGAGTCGGCTCGTTCACCCCTCCACTTT.

This clone was seen just once. The chain uses TRBV28 and TRBJ2-5, with D possibly being TRBD1 (6 bases). CDR1 and CDR2 (germline): MDHEN, SYDVKM. Deletions cut 7 bases from V and 5 bases from J, with 14 bases between. CDR3 size: 13 residues. CDR3: CASTTRGIETQYF. CDR3 coding DNA: TGTGCCAGCACCACTAGGGGGATTGAGACCCAGTACTTC.

The rearrangement links TRBV20-1 to TRBJ2-5, with D uncertain. Germline-derived CDR1 and CDR2 are DFQATT and SNEGSKA (reference sequence). The V and J ends lost 1 base and 5 bases respectively, with 5 bases between them. The CDR3 length is 11 residues. The CDR3 here is CSARVIETQYF. CDR3 DNA: TGCAGTGCTAGAGTAATTGAGACCCAGTACTTC.